The source of this T cell receptor beta chain is a study of beta chain features in type 1 diabetes (dated by TCRdb to the late 2010s). With respect to the entire study: Mean age, gender distribution, total cell number and subset yield did not differ between patients and healthy donors. Across all samples, almost 110 million sorted cells were examined, and cell number per subset correlated strongly with RNA yield. The study compared TCRB repertoires of sorted circulating CD4+ T cell subsets between recently diagnosed type 1 diabetes patients and matched healthy donors. Regulatory and stem cell-like memory subsets were isolated from only 8 patients and about eight healthy donors, whereas naive and central memory subsets came from all 30 or so donors.

From each donor, a single peripheral blood sample of 90 to 150 mL on average was drawn into heparinised tubes. A BD FACSAria II and a panel including CD45RO, CCR7, CD25, CD127, CD95 and CD27 were used to sort naive, central memory, regulatory and stem cell-like memory CD4+ T cells. A purity above 95% was achieved for all sorted populations. Right away, PBMCs were isolated by Lymphoprep density gradient centrifugation and were stained directly, with no culture step. So that batch effects would be minimized, each experiment stained and sorted samples in pairs, pairing one healthy donor with one patient. Notes on this clone: What antigen it recognizes has not been identified. The record has no base qualities; no much larger clone is one base away.

All of the isolated RNA was reverse transcribed with the High Capacity cDNA Reverse Transcription Kit, so expressed TCRB transcripts were sequenced. Naive, central memory and regulatory T cell samples underwent deep immunoSEQ sequencing, averaging roughly 3.4 million total reads per sample. Sorted cells were lysed in RLT buffer, and RNA was extracted using DNase-treated RNeasy Micro or Mini kits according to cell number. Each cell subset was processed on its own to prevent cross-contamination, while patient and healthy donor samples were processed together. TCRB sequences were amplified from cDNA with the immunoSEQ multiplex PCR, producing 87-bp fragments spanning the CDR3 region. Sequencing of the amplicons was done on the Illumina HiSeq platform. For the original study's pipeline: PCR bias was corrected computationally using synthetic template baselines, and reads within Hamming distance 2 were collapsed, with unmergeable singletons discarded. Reads were aligned against IMGT so that V, D and J genes, CDR3 length and insertions or deletions at six rearrangement sites could be assigned. Within each subset, clonotype counts were normalized to the number of sorted cells before true diversity and Gini coefficients were calculated with the tcR R package. The overlap coefficient, calculated on TCRB nucleotide sequences, was used to quantify repertoire sharing. Out-of-frame TCRB sequences from naive cells were analyzed to stand in for the pre-selection repertoire. In TCRdb, the immuneACCESS table is reduced to in-frame sequences with V and J assigned. These tables do not hold every clone; where another copy was compared, an unresolved V gene accounts for under half, and the others remain unexplained. V and J calls and clone size follow that table, whereas D and trimming were derived from the DNA. Recorded for this sample are some 200,000 clones; about a sixth of them occurred a single time. The biggest ten clones account for about 0.08% of the sample.

Overall study results and their limits: Type 1 diabetes patients showed a moderate but significant shortening of TCRB CDR3 length in all four CD4+ subsets. Shorter templates might be favored by PCR, yet because patient and control samples were amplified and corrected together, any such skew would affect both groups equally. At VDJ recombination sites, type 1 diabetes patients had fewer insertions and more deleted nucleotides, which implies abnormalities in thymic rearrangement. Because cDNA was sequenced instead of genomic DNA, highly expressing activated cells could be over-represented, though the groups showed no difference in activation or CD3 levels. HLA sub-analyses involved small numbers of individuals, so any influence of HLA type on TCRB rearrangement remained unresolved. Naive, central memory and regulatory TCRB repertoires appeared to be more similar among patients than among healthy donors.

The CDR3 runs 16 residues from the cysteine to the phenylalanine. The CDR3 DNA has 48 bases and is translated from base 1. The germline V end is reduced by 4 bases and the J end by 3 bases; junction bases left unmatched: 7. The germline V gene specifies SGHRS as CDR1 and YFSETQ as CDR2. The V gene is TRBV5-1 and the J gene is TRBJ2-1; 10 central bases correspond to TRBD2. The origin of this receptor is a man younger than 40 with type 1 diabetes. The sequencing input was naive CD4+ T cells from blood. The cell subset or site tag for this specimen amounts to: true naive CD4+ T cells. The nucleotide sequence is given as TGCGCCAGCAGCCCGGTAGCGGGAGGAAGCTACAATGAGCAGTTCTTC. Its translation is CASSPVAGGSYNEQFF.